This TCR beta chain was observed in a study of low-dose radiotherapy and immunotherapy resistance in tumors. Turning to the study itself: Doses of 0.5 Gy per fraction every 2 weeks, totaling 6.5 Gy, went to Cohort 1. Every six weeks patients received intravenous ipilimumab 1 mg/kg, and every two weeks they received intravenous nivolumab 240 mg.

Primers used for first-strand cDNA, a TRAV- and TRBV-specific set, covered both alpha and beta chains. Using a constant-region primer together with a V-primer adapter, TCRs were subjected to roughly 18 PCR cycles of amplification. TCRdb ran MiXCR on the reads and lists one entry per CDR3 protein. The sample shows 59,000 or so distinct CDR3 sequences, 26% of them seen only once. The sample's time point: before trial treatment. Donors received a regimen that comprised nivolumab, ipilimumab, aspirin, low-dose cyclophosphamide and low-dose radiotherapy. Eligible patients bore advanced solid tumors devoid of tumor-infiltrating lymphocytes. Points on this clonotype: A far larger clone lies a single base away; this is likely a read error.

The clonotype was recovered from a male donor with rectosigmoid adenocarcinoma. Material: PBMCs, obtained before treatment.

CDR3 bases: TGTGCCAGCAGCAGAGAGGCAGGGGTAAACACCGGGGAGCTGTTTTTT. Its translation is CASSREAGVNTGELFF. The chain recombines TRBV7-2 with TRBJ2-2, with D maybe TRBD1 (6 bases). V was clipped by 5 bases and J by 2 bases, with 15 bases between them. Germline V gene lookup returns CDR1 SGHTA and CDR2 FQGNSA. CDR3 size: 16 residues.